This record covers a single T cell receptor beta chain. The entry originates in a study of blood T cell repertoires in COVID-19. In the study overall: Acute and convalescent COVID-19 specimens originated in the United States, Italy and Spain.

Methods used by the authors: Amplification of reference gene primers provided the estimated nucleated cell counts. The method was immunoSEQ multiplex PCR; TCRdb's version includes in-frame clones alone and lacks a portion of them. V, J and clone size derive from that table, while D and trimming were established from the DNA sequence. The sample has about 270,000 clones; around 81% are singletons. The V and J ends lost 6 bases and 1 base respectively, with 7 bases between them. Germline CDR1 reads SGHTS; CDR2 reads YDEGEE. The CDR3 covers 12 residues. This receptor was identified in a woman aged 55-69 years with active or convalescent COVID-19. V usage is TRBV5-8 and J usage is TRBJ1-2; no firm D call. Specimen: peripheral blood. In DNA, the CDR3 is TGTGCCAGCACCCCGTTTAACTATGGCTACACCTTC. This translates into CASTPFNYGYTF.